Sequencing of this TCR beta chain was carried out in a study of early T cells in non-severe SARS-CoV-2 infection. Germline CDR1 is PRHDT and CDR2 is FYEKMQ (reference sequence). The CDR3 sequence is 14 residues long. Trimming cost V 5 bases and J 4 bases; bases outside gene matches: 7. Individual cDNA molecules carried attached unique molecular identifiers. In TCRdb, the 5' RACE reads were re-called with MiXCR into one record per CDR3 protein. The sample consists of about 110,000 distinct CDR3 sequences, roughly 12% of them appearing once. The sample in question was whole blood, obtained at baseline. This rearrangement joins TRBV13 to TRBJ2-5; 7 bases are a match to TRBD2. The clonotype originates from an adult who was a healthcare worker with PCR-confirmed SARS-CoV-2 infection or an uninfected control (not recorded which). The CDR3, as DNA: TGTGCCAGCAGCCCCAGCGGGGTTGGAGAGACCCAGTACTTC. Amino acids: CASSPSGVGETQYF.